This T cell receptor beta chain was sequenced during a study of OX40 agonist ivuxolimab in advanced cancers. Findings and caveats of the study: Compared with CD4+, CD8+ T cells on average had more expanded clones.

The CDR3 length is 15 residues. Germline loops: CDR1 SGHNT, CDR2 YYREEE (reference sequence). V lost 4 bases, J lost 3 bases, and 17 bases lay in between. Assay used: immunoSEQ multiplex PCR; TCRdb lists only in-frame clones, some missing. The table has about 64,000 clones, 70% to 90% seen once; the top ten hold 3%. As concerns this clone: What it binds is not known.

The sequencing used CD4+ or CD8+ T cells sorted from blood, collected in a trial of the OX40 agonist ivuxolimab. The V and J genes are TRBV5-4 and TRBJ2-7, with D possibly called TRBD1 or TRBD2 (5 bases each). The source of this sequence is an adult with an advanced solid tumor such as melanoma, head and neck, liver or kidney cancer. The CDR3 nucleotides are TGTGCCAGCAGCCCTTCACGGGGCCCAAGCTACGAGCAGTACTTC. Translation: CASSPSRGPSYEQYF.